This passage covers 23 T cell receptor beta chains from one sample sequenced in a study of early stage breast cancer tumors. The method was immunoSEQ multiplex PCR; TCRdb's version includes in-frame clones alone and lacks a portion of them. The sample shows about 15,000 clones, roughly 84% of them seen only once. Source material: normal breast tissue next to the tumor. Receptors were obtained from a person aged 25 to 39 with breast cancer.

The chain carries TRBV19 and TRBJ2-2, with D hard to call. The CDR3 runs 14 residues. V lost 7 bases to trimming and J lost 1 base, with 10 bases between them. Looked up from germline, CDR1 is LNHDA and CDR2 is SQIVND (reference sequence). The CDR3 DNA reads TGTGCCAGTATAAACCCCATGAACACCGGGGAGCTGTTTTTT. It encodes CASINPMNTGELFF.

DNA for the CDR3: TGTGCCAGCAGTGAAGCTAACGGTTTCACTGTCAGCAATCAGCCCCAGCATTTT. Protein sequence: CASSEANGFTVSNQPQHF. The chain employs TRBV6-1 and TRBJ1-5; D unresolved. This CDR3 spans 18 amino acids. Per the germline V gene, CDR1 is MNHNS and CDR2 is SASEGT. V was trimmed by 0 bases and J by 1 base, leaving 16 bases between them.

The chain has TRBV6-5 and TRBJ1-1; D remains unclear. The germline V gene has CDR1 MNHEY and CDR2 SVGAGI. This CDR3 contains 15 residues. V lost 6 bases to trimming and J lost 1 base, with 15 bases between them. The DNA of the CDR3 is TGTGCCAGCAGCCCTATCTCGGGCACGAACACTGAAGCTTTCTTT. This sequence encodes CASSPISGTNTEAFF.

CDR3 nucleotide sequence: TGTGCCAGCAGCTCTTTCCGGGGAGGCTATGGCTACACCTTC. Amino acids: CASSSFRGGYGYTF. The J gene is TRBJ1-2, the V gene TRBV11-2; D unclear. The ends were cut back, 4 bases at V and 4 bases at J, with 13 bases in the middle. The CDR3 runs to 14 residues. CDR1 is SGHAT and CDR2 is FQNNGV in the germline V gene.

The chain recombines TRBV7-3 with TRBJ2-1; D not resolved. The CDR3 has 14 amino acids. From germline, CDR1 is SGHTA and CDR2 FQGTGA. The germline V and J ends were trimmed by 5 bases and 8 bases, with 16 bases remaining between them. CDR3 sequence (DNA): TGTGCCAGCAGCGCAAACGGCCGCGACTATGAGCAGTTCTTC. It codes for CASSANGRDYEQFF.

This chain uses TRBV7-2 with TRBJ2-7, with D perhaps matching TRBD2 (6 bases). Trimming removed 4 bases from V and 3 bases from J, with 16 bases in between. Germline values: CDR1 SGHTA, CDR2 FQGNSA. The CDR3 has 15 amino acids. CDR3 sequence (DNA): TGTGCCAGCAGCTCCCGCGTTGCGGGAAGCTACGAGCAGTACTTC. This sequence encodes CASSSRVAGSYEQYF.

The V gene is TRBV29-1, the J gene TRBJ1-1, with 7 nucleotides matching TRBD1. Germline V lookup: CDR1 SQVTM, CDR2 ANQGSEA. The CDR3 totals 12 residues. Germline trimming cut 3 bases from V and 5 bases from J; bases unmatched to any gene: 3. DNA for the CDR3: TGCAGCGTTGATACGGACAGGACTGAAGCTTTCTTT. Its protein product is CSVDTDRTEAFF.

The chain has TRBV30 and TRBJ1-2; D ambiguous. Germline loops: CDR1 GTSNPN, CDR2 SVGIG (reference sequence). Trimming took off 1 base at V and 4 bases at J, with 13 bases between the two ends. This CDR3 comprises 14 residues. The CDR3 nucleotides read TGTGCCTGGAGTGCCGCAGGCATACCCTATGGCTACACCTTC. It translates to CAWSAAGIPYGYTF.

The chain has TRBV19 and TRBJ2-2, with a tentative D call TRBD2 (6 bases). V was pared by 6 bases and J by 5 bases, with 10 bases between. Germline V lookup: CDR1 LNHDA, CDR2 SQIVND (reference sequence). This CDR3 contains 13 residues. DNA for the CDR3: TGTGCCAGTAGCCCAGGGACTACCGGGGAGCTGTTTTTT. Translating it yields CASSPGTTGELFF.

As to this clone: The junction differs from germline at one of its ends, possibly a read error. CDR3 protein: CASSSGNSEAFF. CDR3 bases: TGTGCCAGCAGCTCCGGGAACAGTGAAGCTTTCTTT. The J gene is TRBJ1-1, the V gene TRBV7-9; D call uncertain. There are 12 residues in the CDR3. Germline loops: CDR1 SEHNR, CDR2 FQNEAQ (reference sequence).

To note about this clone: A read error may account for a junction end that differs from germline. V and J are TRBV7-7 and TRBJ2-7; D unresolved. The CDR3 totals 13 residues. Per germline, CDR1 SSHAT and CDR2 FNYEAQ (reference sequence). This CDR3 is CASSLNSNYEQYF. The CDR3, as DNA: TGTGCTAGCAGCTTAAACTCCAACTACGAGCAGTACTTC.

The rearrangement links TRBV7-9 to TRBJ2-1; D might be TRBD2 (6 bases). This CDR3 is built from 12 residues. Per the germline V gene, CDR1 is SEHNR and CDR2 is FQNEAQ (reference sequence). Trimming removed 3 bases from V and 8 bases from J, with 8 bases in between. This CDR3 is CASSLTRDEQFF. For the CDR3, the DNA is TGTGCCAGCAGCTTGACTAGGGATGAGCAGTTCTTC.

J is TRBJ2-1 and V is TRBV5-1, with D possibly TRBD1 on 7 matching bases. CDR3 length: 17 residues. Germline lookup yields CDR1 SGHRS and CDR2 YFSETQ. V lost 4 bases, J lost 7 bases, and 24 bases lay in between. DNA for the CDR3: TGCGCCAGCAGCCGAAGGGGCCAGGGGGAGGTTCCTAATGAGCAGTTCTTC. The encoded protein is CASSRRGQGEVPNEQFF.

The chain is built from TRBV7-3 and TRBJ1-2; 7 nucleotides match TRBD1. The trim removed 5 bases at V and 3 bases at J, leaving 9 bases unmatched. The germline gives CDR1 SGHTA, CDR2 FQGTGA. The CDR3 has 15 residues. The CDR3 loop is CASSPGDQGDYGYTF. In DNA, the CDR3 is TGTGCCAGCAGCCCCGGGGATCAGGGGGACTATGGCTACACCTTC.

This rearrangement joins TRBV5-1 to TRBJ2-3; tentative D call: TRBD2 (5 bases). Germline CDR1 is SGHRS and CDR2 is YFSETQ. CDR3 length: 16 residues. Trimming shortened V by 2 bases and J by 4 bases, and 17 bases separated the two germline ends. The CDR3 nucleotides read TGCGCCAGCAGCTTCGAGGATCGTCCGGAGGCAGATACGCAGTATTTT. Translation gives CASSFEDRPEADTQYF.

The J gene is TRBJ2-2, the V gene TRBV11-3, with 7 nucleotides matching TRBD2. CDR3 length: 14 residues. Per the germline V gene, CDR1 is SGHNT and CDR2 is YENEEA. The trim removed 5 bases at V and 3 bases at J, leaving 3 bases unmatched. The CDR3 sequence: CASSRDYYTGELFF. CDR3 coding DNA: TGTGCCAGCAGCCGGGACTATTACACCGGGGAGCTGTTTTTT.

V is TRBV19 and J is TRBJ2-7; TRBD1 or TRBD2 may be the D gene (5 bases each). CDR1 and CDR2 (germline): LNHDA, SQIVND (reference sequence). The ends were cut back, 5 bases at V and 3 bases at J, with 17 bases in the middle. The length of the CDR3 is 15 residues. The CDR3 DNA follows: TGTGCCAGTAGTCCCTATTCGGGGCCAGACTACGAGCAGTACTTC. Its translation: CASSPYSGPDYEQYF.

In this sample, this clone turned up once. V usage is TRBV6-6 and J usage is TRBJ1-2; 7 nucleotides agree with TRBD1. Germline V CDR1 and CDR2: MNHNY, SVGAGI (reference sequence). With 0 bases clipped from V and 4 bases from J, the junction kept 5 bases outside the gene matches. CDR3 length: 15 amino acids. The CDR3 DNA sequence: TGTGCCAGCAGTTACTCGGGGACAGTGGGCTATGGCTACACCTTC. It is translated as CASSYSGTVGYGYTF.

The CDR3 DNA follows: TGTGCCAGCTCAGAGAACACTGAAGCTTTCTTT. Its protein is CASSENTEAFF. The chain joins TRBV7-9 to TRBJ1-1; D unresolved. Trimming took off 8 bases at V and 1 base at J, with 5 bases between the two ends. The CDR3 totals 11 residues. Germline values: CDR1 SEHNR, CDR2 FQNEAQ (reference sequence).

The rearrangement joins TRBV19 to TRBJ2-3, with TRBD2 as a possible D gene (5 bases). Per the germline V gene, CDR1 is LNHDA and CDR2 is SQIVND (reference sequence). V lost 5 bases to trimming and J lost 5 bases, with 8 bases between them. This CDR3 has 12 amino acids. The CDR3 DNA is TGTGCCAGTAGTTTAGCGAGAGATACGCAGTATTTT. This sequence encodes CASSLARDTQYF.

The CDR3 DNA reads as TGCGCCAGCAGCTTCGCCTCGGGCTCCTACAATGAGCAGTTCTTC. This encodes CASSFASGSYNEQFF. The chain combines TRBV5-1 with TRBJ2-1, with D unresolved. Trimming cost V 2 bases and J 0 bases, with 9 bases left between them. This CDR3 has 15 amino acids. In germline, CDR1 is SGHRS, CDR2 YFSETQ.

This chain connects TRBV6-6 to TRBJ2-7; 11 bases map to TRBD2. The junction had 6 bases not matched to a gene; V was cut back by 6 bases and J by 5 bases. Germline loops: CDR1 MNHNY, CDR2 SVGAGI (reference sequence). The CDR3 covers 14 residues. CDR3 residues: CASSPMTSGNEQYF. The CDR3 DNA reads TGTGCCAGCAGCCCCATGACTAGCGGGAACGAGCAGTACTTC.

This sequence joins TRBV9 and TRBJ1-2, with D hard to call. The germline gives CDR1 SGDLS, CDR2 YYNGEE. CDR3 length equals 13 residues. V shed 2 bases and J shed 8 bases, with 13 bases lying between them. CDR3 sequence reads: CASSVLSGEGYTF. The CDR3 bases are TGTGCCAGCAGCGTCTTGAGCGGCGAGGGCTACACCTTC.